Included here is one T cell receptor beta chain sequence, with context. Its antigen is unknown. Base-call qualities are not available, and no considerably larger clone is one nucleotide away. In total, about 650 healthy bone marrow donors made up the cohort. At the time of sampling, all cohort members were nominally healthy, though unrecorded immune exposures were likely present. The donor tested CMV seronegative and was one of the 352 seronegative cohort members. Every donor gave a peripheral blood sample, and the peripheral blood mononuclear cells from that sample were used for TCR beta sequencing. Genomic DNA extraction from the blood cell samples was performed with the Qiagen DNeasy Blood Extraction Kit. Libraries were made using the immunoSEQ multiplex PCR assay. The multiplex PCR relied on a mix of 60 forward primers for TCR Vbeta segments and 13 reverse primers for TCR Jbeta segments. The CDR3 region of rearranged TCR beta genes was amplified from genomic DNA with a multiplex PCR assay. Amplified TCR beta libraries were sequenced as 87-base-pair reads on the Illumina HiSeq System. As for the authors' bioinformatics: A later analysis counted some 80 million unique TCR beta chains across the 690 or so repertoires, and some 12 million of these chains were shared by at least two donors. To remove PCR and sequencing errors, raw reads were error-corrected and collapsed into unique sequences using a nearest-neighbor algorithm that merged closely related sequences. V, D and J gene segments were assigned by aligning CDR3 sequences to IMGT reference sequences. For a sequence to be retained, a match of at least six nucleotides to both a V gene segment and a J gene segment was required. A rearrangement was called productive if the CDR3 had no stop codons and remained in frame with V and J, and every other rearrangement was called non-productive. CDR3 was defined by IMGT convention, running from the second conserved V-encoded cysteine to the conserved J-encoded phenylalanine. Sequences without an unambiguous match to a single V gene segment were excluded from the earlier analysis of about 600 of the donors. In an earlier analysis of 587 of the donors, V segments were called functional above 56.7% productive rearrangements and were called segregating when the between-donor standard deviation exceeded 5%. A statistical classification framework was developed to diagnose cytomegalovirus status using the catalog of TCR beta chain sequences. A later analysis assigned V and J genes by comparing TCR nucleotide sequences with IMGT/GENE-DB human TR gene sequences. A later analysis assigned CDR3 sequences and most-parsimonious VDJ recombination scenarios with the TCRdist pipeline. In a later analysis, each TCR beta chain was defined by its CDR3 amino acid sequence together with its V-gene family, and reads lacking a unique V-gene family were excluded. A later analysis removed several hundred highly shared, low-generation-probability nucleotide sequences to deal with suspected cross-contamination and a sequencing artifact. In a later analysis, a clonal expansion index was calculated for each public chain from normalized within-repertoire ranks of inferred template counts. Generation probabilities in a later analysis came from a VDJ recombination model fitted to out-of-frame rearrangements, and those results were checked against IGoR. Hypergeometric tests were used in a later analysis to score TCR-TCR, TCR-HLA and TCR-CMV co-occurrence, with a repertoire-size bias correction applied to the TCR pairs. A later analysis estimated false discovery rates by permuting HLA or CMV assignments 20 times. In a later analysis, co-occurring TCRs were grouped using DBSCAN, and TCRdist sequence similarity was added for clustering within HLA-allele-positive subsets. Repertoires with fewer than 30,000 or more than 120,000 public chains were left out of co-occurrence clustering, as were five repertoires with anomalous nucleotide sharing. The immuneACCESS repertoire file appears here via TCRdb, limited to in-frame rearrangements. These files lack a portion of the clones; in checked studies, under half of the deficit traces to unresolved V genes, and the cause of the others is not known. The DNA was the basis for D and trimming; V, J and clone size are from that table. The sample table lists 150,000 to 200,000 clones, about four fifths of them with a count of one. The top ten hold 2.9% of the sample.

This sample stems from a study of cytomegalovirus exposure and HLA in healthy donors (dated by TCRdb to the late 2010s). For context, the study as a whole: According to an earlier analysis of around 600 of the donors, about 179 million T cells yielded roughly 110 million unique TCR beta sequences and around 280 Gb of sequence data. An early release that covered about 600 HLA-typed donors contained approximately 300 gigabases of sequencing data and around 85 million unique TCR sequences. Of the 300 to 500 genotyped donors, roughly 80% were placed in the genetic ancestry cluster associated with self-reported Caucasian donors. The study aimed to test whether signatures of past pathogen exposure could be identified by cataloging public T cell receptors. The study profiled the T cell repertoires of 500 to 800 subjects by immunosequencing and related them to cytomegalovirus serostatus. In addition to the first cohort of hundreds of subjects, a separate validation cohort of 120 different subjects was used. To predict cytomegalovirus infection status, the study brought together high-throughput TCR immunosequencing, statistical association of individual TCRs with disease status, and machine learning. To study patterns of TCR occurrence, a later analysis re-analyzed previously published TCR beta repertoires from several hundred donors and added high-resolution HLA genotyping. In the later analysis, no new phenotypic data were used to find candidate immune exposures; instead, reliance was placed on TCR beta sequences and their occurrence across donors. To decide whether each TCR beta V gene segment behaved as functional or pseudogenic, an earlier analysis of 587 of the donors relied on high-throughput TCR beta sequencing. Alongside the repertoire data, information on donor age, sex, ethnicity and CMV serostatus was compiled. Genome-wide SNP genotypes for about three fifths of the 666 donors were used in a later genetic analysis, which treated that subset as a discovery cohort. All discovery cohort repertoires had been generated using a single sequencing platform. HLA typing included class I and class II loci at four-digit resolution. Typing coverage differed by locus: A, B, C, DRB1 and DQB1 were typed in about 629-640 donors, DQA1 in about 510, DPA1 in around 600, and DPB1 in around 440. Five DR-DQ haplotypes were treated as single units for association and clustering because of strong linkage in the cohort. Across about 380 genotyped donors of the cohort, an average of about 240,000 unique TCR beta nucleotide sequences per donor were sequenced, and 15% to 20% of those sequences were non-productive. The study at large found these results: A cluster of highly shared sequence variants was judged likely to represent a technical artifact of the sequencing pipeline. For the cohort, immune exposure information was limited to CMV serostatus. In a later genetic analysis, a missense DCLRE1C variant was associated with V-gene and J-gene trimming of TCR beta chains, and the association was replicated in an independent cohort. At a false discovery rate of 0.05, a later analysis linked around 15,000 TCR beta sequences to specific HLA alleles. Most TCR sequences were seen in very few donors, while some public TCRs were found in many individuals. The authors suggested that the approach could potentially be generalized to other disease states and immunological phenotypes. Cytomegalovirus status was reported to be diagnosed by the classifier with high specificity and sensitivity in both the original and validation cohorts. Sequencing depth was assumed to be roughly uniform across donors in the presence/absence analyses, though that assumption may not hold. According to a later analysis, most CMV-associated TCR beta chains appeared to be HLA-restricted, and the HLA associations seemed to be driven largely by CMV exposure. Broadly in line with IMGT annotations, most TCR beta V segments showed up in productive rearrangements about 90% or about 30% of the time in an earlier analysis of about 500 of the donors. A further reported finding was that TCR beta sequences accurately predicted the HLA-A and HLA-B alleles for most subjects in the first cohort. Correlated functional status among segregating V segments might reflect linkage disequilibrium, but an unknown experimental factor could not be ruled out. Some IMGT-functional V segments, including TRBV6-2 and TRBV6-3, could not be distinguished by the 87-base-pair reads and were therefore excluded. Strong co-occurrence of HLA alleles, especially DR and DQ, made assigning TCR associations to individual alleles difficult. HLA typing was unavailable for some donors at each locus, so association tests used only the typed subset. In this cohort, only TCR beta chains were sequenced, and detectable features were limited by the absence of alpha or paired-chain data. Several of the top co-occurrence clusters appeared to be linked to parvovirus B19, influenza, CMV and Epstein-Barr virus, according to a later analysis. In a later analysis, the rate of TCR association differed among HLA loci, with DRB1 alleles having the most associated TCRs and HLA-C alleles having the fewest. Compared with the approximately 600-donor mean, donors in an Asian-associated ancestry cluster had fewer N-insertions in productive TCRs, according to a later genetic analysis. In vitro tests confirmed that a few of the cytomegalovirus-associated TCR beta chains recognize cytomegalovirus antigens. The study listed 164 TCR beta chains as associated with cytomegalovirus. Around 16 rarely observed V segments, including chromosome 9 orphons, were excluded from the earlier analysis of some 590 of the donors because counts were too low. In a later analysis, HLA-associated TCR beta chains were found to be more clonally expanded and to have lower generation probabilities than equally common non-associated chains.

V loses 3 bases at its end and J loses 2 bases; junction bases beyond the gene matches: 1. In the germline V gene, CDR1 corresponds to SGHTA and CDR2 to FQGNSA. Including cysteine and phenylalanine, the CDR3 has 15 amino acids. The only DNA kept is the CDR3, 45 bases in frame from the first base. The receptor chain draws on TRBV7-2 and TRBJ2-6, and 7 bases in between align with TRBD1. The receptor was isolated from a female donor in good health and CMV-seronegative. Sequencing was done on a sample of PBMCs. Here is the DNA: TGTGCCAGCAGCTTGGGACAGCCTGGGGCCAACGTCCTGACTTTC. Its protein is CASSLGQPGANVLTF.